This note documents a single TCR beta chain sequence. Its antigen target is currently unknown. One end of the junction fails to match germline, which may point to a read error. These data belong to a study of blood T cell repertoires in COVID-19 (dated by TCRdb to the early 2020s). With respect to the entire study: Samples from collaborators originated in the United States, Italy and Spain and spanned both the acute and convalescent phases of COVID-19. The material from the prospective study consisted of cDNA or gDNA derived from T cells, B-cell-depleted T cells, or PBMCs. Subjects who had been exposed to COVID-19, were actively infected with it, or had recovered from it provided the deeply sampled blood TCRbeta repertoires that made up the dataset. The repertoires were released in a freely available public database intended as a resource for research on the immune response to SARS-CoV-2. Samples came from the ongoing ImmuneRACE study (first 160 participants) plus 1,254 subjects from 6 global collaborators. Sample metadata almost always included a de-identified subject ID, COVID-19 status, age in years and sex. Where available, HLA class I and class II types were obtained from metadata supplied by the sample provider rather than from assay-based typing.

Whole blood was collected in K2EDTA tubes by collaborating institutions according to the institutions' own protocols. For TCRbeta analysis, collaborator samples were shipped as frozen whole blood, as isolated PBMCs, or as DNA extracted from either sample type. Taken from the germline V gene (reference sequence), the CDR1 and CDR2 loops are SSHAT and FNYEAQ. The CDR3 measures 13 amino acids from cysteine to phenylalanine. Just the 39-base CDR3 DNA is kept, in frame starting at base 1. The research as a whole found: How much clinical and demographic metadata was included differed by source and by participant, and the metadata was provided uncurated.

TCRbeta CDR3 regions were amplified from genomic DNA by means of the immunoSEQ Assay, a bias-controlled multiplex PCR. As for how the authors treated the data: Nucleated cell counts per sample were estimated from amplification of reference gene primers within the assay. Sequence reads were collapsed and filtered to measure the absolute abundance of every unique TCRbeta CDR3 rearrangement. Productive Simpson clonality was computed per sample as the square root of Simpson's diversity index over productive rearrangements. TCRdb's version of the immuneACCESS table is confined to in-frame rearrangements and falls short of the full clone set. An unresolved V gene accounts for under half of the shortfall where checked; the remainder is of unknown origin. That table supplies the V and J calls and clone size; D and trimming were determined from the DNA. The sample table lists about 210,000 clones, about 92% of them with a count of one. The ten largest clones represent under 1.5% of the sample.

The receptor chain draws on TRBV7-7 and TRBJ2-5, with 7 bases aligning to TRBD2. The sample was peripheral blood. The clonotype originates from a man aged 30 to 39 with acute or convalescent COVID-19. The CDR3 amino acid sequence is: CASSREVRETQYF. Read as DNA, the sequence is TGTGCTAGCAGCCGGGAGGTTAGAGAGACCCAGTACTTC.